The 27 T cell receptor beta chains below were found in one sample sequenced in a study of OX40 agonist ivuxolimab in advanced cancers. Generated by immunoSEQ multiplex PCR, the TCRdb table keeps only in-frame clones and is missing some. The table has 70,000 to 100,000 clones, around 86% seen once; the top ten hold about 1.9%. Sequences were derived from CD4+ or CD8+ T cells sorted from blood, sampled in a trial of the OX40 agonist ivuxolimab. Receptors were obtained from an adult with an advanced solid tumor such as melanoma, head and neck, liver or kidney cancer.

The chain carries TRBV5-4 and TRBJ2-7; 10 nucleotides line up with TRBD2. The CDR3 is made up of 14 amino acids. With 3 bases clipped from V and 7 bases from J, the junction kept 7 bases outside the gene matches. CDR1 and CDR2 from the germline V gene are SGHNT and YYREEE (reference sequence). CDR3 in DNA: TGTGCCAGCAGCTCCTTAGCGGGAGGTCCTGAGCAGTACTTC. Translation gives CASSSLAGGPEQYF.

This clone was counted only a few times. The rearrangement joins TRBV29-1 to TRBJ2-3; TRBD1 aligns across 11 bases. Per germline, CDR1 SQVTM and CDR2 ANQGSEA. This CDR3 contains 16 residues. The trim removed 3 bases at V and 4 bases at J, leaving 9 bases unmatched. CDR3 loop: CSVDSNGQGASDTQYF. CDR3 nucleotides: TGCAGCGTTGACTCAAATGGACAGGGGGCATCAGATACGCAGTATTTT.

CDR3: CASSLSTGGLGALDNEQFF. CDR3 sequence (DNA): TGTGCCAGCAGCTTATCAACGGGGGGACTAGGTGCTCTAGACAATGAGCAGTTCTTC. The rearrangement links TRBV7-3 to TRBJ2-1, with 8 bases that match TRBD2. The CDR3 length is 19 residues. Looked up from germline, CDR1 is SGHTA and CDR2 is FQGTGA. J lost 5 bases, V lost 2 bases, and 17 bases had no gene match.

The chain is built from TRBV4-1 and TRBJ2-7; 9 bases fit TRBD1. Germline V gives CDR1 MGHRA, CDR2 YSYEKL. J gave up 2 bases and V 1 base, and 15 bases lay outside the gene matches. The CDR3 has 19 amino acids. The CDR3 spells CASSQGGGQGIPQTYEQYF. CDR3 bases: TGCGCCAGCAGCCAAGGAGGGGGACAGGGAATACCCCAGACCTACGAGCAGTACTTC.

The rearrangement uses TRBV9 and TRBJ1-2, with D perhaps matching TRBD1 (5 bases). V was clipped by 4 bases and J by 2 bases, with 18 bases between them. From germline, CDR1 is SGDLS and CDR2 YYNGEE. The CDR3 is 16 amino acids. The CDR3, as DNA: TGTGCCAGCAGCCCACAACCTCAGGGTTTCAACTATGGCTACACCTTC. Its translation is CASSPQPQGFNYGYTF. The variable domain in full, with the rest retrieved from reference TRBV9 and TRBJ1-2, is DSGVTQTPKHLITATGQRVTLRCSPRSGDLSVYWYQQSLDQGLQFLIQYYNGEERAKGNILERFSAQQFPDLHSELNLSSLELGDSALYFCASSPQPQGFNYGYTFGSGTRLTVV.

The rearrangement uses TRBV10-2 and TRBJ2-3, with 7 bases aligning to TRBD2. Germline-derived CDR1 and CDR2 are WSHSY and SAAADI. The CDR3 contains 13 residues. The V and J ends lost 10 bases and 3 bases, in that order; junction bases with no gene match: 7. CDR3 region: CAIRLAETDTQYF. In DNA form, the CDR3 reads TGCGCCATACGACTAGCAGAGACAGATACGCAGTATTTT.

The V gene is TRBV21-1, the J gene TRBJ2-3. TRBV21-1 is reported as a pseudogene. The CDR3 has 16 amino acids. The CDR3 reads CASSLRTVNTLDTQYF. In nucleotides, the CDR3 is TGTGCCAGCAGCCTCCGGACGGTGAACACCCTGGATACGCAGTATTTT.

V gene TRBV7-2 combines with J gene TRBJ2-7; D perhaps matches TRBD1 (5 bases). This CDR3 is 15 amino acids long. Germline-derived CDR1 and CDR2 are SGHTA and FQGNSA. Trimming pared 1 base from V and 1 base from J, leaving 11 bases between. CDR3 region: CASSLVTRVSYEQYF. In nucleotides, the CDR3 is TGTGCCAGCAGCTTAGTTACCAGGGTTTCCTACGAGCAGTACTTC.

V gene TRBV29-1 combines with J gene TRBJ2-7; D gene ambiguous. The CDR3 is 12 amino acids. V lost 1 base and J lost 2, with 6 bases in between. The V gene's germline CDR1 is SQVTM and CDR2 ANQGSEA. The DNA of the CDR3 is TGCAGCGTTGAAGTCCCAGCCTACGAGCAGTACTTC. Its protein is CSVEVPAYEQYF.

This chain joins TRBV29-1 and TRBJ1-4; D uncertain. V was clipped by 6 bases and J by 7 bases, with 12 bases between them. Looked up from germline, CDR1 is SQVTM and CDR2 is ANQGSEA. This CDR3 has 12 amino acids. The CDR3 DNA follows: TGCAGCGTGGGTAATCAAGGTGAAAAACTGTTTTTT. Encoded protein: CSVGNQGEKLFF.

The rearrangement joins TRBV7-6 to TRBJ2-5; unclear D gene. Germline CDR1 is SGHVS and CDR2 is FNYEAQ. Trimming stripped 0 bases from V and 5 bases from J, with 13 bases between. There are 15 residues in the CDR3. CDR3 protein: CASSLAMGPEETQYF. The CDR3 DNA sequence: TGTGCCAGCAGCTTAGCGATGGGCCCGGAGGAGACCCAGTACTTC.

The J gene is TRBJ2-1, the V gene TRBV9; TRBD1 is a possible D gene (6 bases). Germline V lookup: CDR1 SGDLS, CDR2 YYNGEE. V gave up 1 base and J gave up 5 bases, with 7 bases separating them. The CDR3 consists of 13 residues. The CDR3 here is CASSVRTDNEQFF. For the CDR3, the DNA is TGTGCCAGCAGCGTAAGGACAGACAATGAGCAGTTCTTC.

The chain couples TRBV6-5 to TRBJ2-7, with D perhaps matching TRBD1 (5 bases). The CDR3 totals 15 residues. Germline CDR1 reads MNHEY; CDR2 reads SVGAGI. Trimming stripped 4 bases from V and 5 bases from J, with 18 bases between. The chain's CDR3 is CASSSPAGNPDEQYF. In nucleotides, the CDR3 is TGTGCCAGCAGTTCACCCGCAGGGAATCCTGACGAGCAGTACTTC.

In this sample, this clone turned up a few times. This chain joins TRBV6-1 and TRBJ1-5, with D possibly being TRBD1 (5 bases). CDR3 length: 14 amino acids. Germline CDR1 reads MNHNS; CDR2 reads SASEGT. Trimming took off 7 bases at V and 1 base at J, with 11 bases between the two ends. CDR3 region: CASTPGLSNQPQHF. The CDR3 region has the DNA TGTGCCAGCACCCCGGGACTGAGCAATCAGCCCCAGCATTTT.

This sequence joins TRBV18 and TRBJ2-1; D ambiguous. The V end lost 0 bases, the J end lost 0 bases, and 9 bases lay between the germline ends. CDR1 and CDR2 (germline): KGHSH, LQKENI. CDR3 size: 16 residues. The DNA of the CDR3 is TGTGCCAGCTCACCACCGGGAATACCCTCCTACAATGAGCAGTTCTTC. It encodes CASSPPGIPSYNEQFF.

The chain joins TRBV19 to TRBJ2-3; TRBD2 matches at 8 bases. The J segment lost 1 base and the V segment lost 7 bases, leaving 10 bases of the junction unmatched. The CDR3 is 16 amino acids. Germline loops: CDR1 LNHDA, CDR2 SQIVND (reference sequence). Here the CDR3 DNA reads TGTGCCAGTACTACCATTGGACTAGCAGGCACAGATACGCAGTATTTT. Translated, it gives CASTTIGLAGTDTQYF.

This chain uses TRBV28 with TRBJ1-4, with 7 bases that match TRBD1. This CDR3 spans 14 amino acids. Germline V gene sequence: CDR1 MDHEN, CDR2 SYDVKM. After removal of 6 bases from V and 6 bases from J, the junction contained 7 bases not matched to a gene. The CDR3: CASSQGQEDEKLFF. The CDR3 DNA reads TGTGCCAGCAGCCAAGGACAGGAGGATGAAAAACTGTTTTTT.

The chain joins TRBV2 to TRBJ1-2, with 9 nucleotides matching TRBD1. CDR3 length equals 15 residues. Germline V gene lookup returns CDR1 SNHLY and CDR2 FYNNEI. V was pared by 3 bases and J by 2 bases, with 4 bases of the junction left unmatched. This CDR3 is CASSDAQGANYGYTF. The CDR3 DNA reads TGTGCCAGCAGTGACGCACAGGGGGCGAACTATGGCTACACCTTC.

J is TRBJ2-5 and V is TRBV7-8; perhaps TRBD2 as D (6 bases). CDR1 is SGHVS, CDR2 FQNEAQ, per germline. V was shortened by 0 bases and J by 1 base, with 12 bases between the two germline ends. The CDR3 runs 16 residues. In DNA, the CDR3 is TGTGCCAGCAGCTTAGCGGGCGGGGCCAGCCAAGAGACCCAGTACTTC. Its protein product is CASSLAGGASQETQYF.

The chain joins TRBV23-1 to TRBJ1-2; maybe TRBD1 (5 bases). TRBV23-1 is an ORF, and what it does is uncertain. The ends were cut back, 3 bases at V and 3 bases at J, with 8 bases in the middle. The CDR3 runs 13 residues. CDR3 loop: CASSHVGDYGYTF. The CDR3, as DNA: TGCGCCAGCAGTCATGTGGGGGACTATGGCTACACCTTC.

The rearrangement uses TRBV18 and TRBJ1-2; 7 bases align to TRBD1. Germline loops: CDR1 KGHSH, CDR2 LQKENI. The CDR3 covers 16 residues. With 0 bases clipped from V and 6 bases from J, the junction kept 10 bases outside the gene matches. The CDR3 sequence is CASSPPLNRGDDGYTF. CDR3 in DNA: TGTGCCAGCTCACCACCGTTGAACAGGGGAGACGATGGCTACACCTTC.

The chain recombines TRBV7-3 with TRBJ1-1; D remains unclear. Germline CDR1 reads SGHTA; CDR2 reads FQGTGA. The CDR3 length is 13 residues. The ends were cut back, 1 base at V and 3 bases at J, with 6 bases in the middle. In nucleotides, the CDR3 is TGTGCCAGCAGCTTAAGTCAGTACACTGAAGCTTTCTTT. It specifies CASSLSQYTEAFF.

This chain uses TRBV2 with TRBJ1-5; no reliable D call. Per germline, CDR1 SNHLY and CDR2 FYNNEI. V was cut by 6 bases and J by 5 bases, with 11 bases left in between. The CDR3 extends over 13 amino acids. CDR3 in DNA: TGTGCCAGCAGCCCGGACGGAGATCAGCCCCAGCATTTT. Amino acids: CASSPDGDQPQHF.

The chain recombines TRBV7-2 with TRBJ2-5; a possible D gene is TRBD2 (6 bases). In germline, CDR1 is SGHTA, CDR2 FQGNSA. The V and J ends lost 5 bases and 5 bases respectively, with 12 bases between them. This CDR3 is 13 amino acids long. The CDR3 reads CASSRRESETQYF. CDR3 nucleotides: TGTGCCAGCAGCCGCCGGGAGTCGGAGACCCAGTACTTC.

The rearrangement links TRBV11-2 to TRBJ2-1, with 9 bases matching TRBD2. The ends lost 6 bases at V and 0 bases at J; junction bases unmatched: 12. The CDR3 totals 18 residues. Germline CDR1 SGHAT, CDR2 FQNNGV. The CDR3: CASRKTSGTLSSYNEQFF. The CDR3 DNA follows: TGTGCCAGCAGAAAGACTAGCGGAACATTGAGCTCCTACAATGAGCAGTTCTTC.

The rearrangement links TRBV27 to TRBJ2-7; possibly TRBD2 for D (5 bases). Germline CDR1 reads MNHEY; CDR2 reads SMNVEV (reference sequence). The V end lost 6 bases, the J end lost 4 bases, and 13 bases lay between the germline ends. This CDR3 is 13 amino acids long. The CDR3 DNA sequence: TGTGCCAGCAGGGACTTAAATCGGTACGAGCAGTACTTC. Encoded protein: CASRDLNRYEQYF.

This clone showed up just once. The genes are TRBV9 and TRBJ2-3; weak D call: TRBD2 (6 bases). Germline assignment: CDR1 SGDLS and CDR2 YYNGEE. V was shortened by 3 bases and J by 2 bases, with 13 bases between the two germline ends. The CDR3 runs 15 residues. As DNA, the CDR3 is TGTGCCAGCAGCGGAGGGGCGGGAACCACAGATACGCAGTATTTT. Its protein product is CASSGGAGTTDTQYF.